The following is a T cell receptor (beta chain) sequence with its context. Antigen: not known. The junction had 8 bases not matched to a gene; V was cut back by 5 bases and J by 2 bases. The CDR3 is made up of 15 amino acids. Germline V gene lookup returns CDR1 SGHAT and CDR2 FQNNGV. This record belongs to a study of cytomegalovirus exposure and HLA in healthy donors. Across the whole study: Earlier, 150 million to 200 million T cells were analyzed, and fewer than 120 million unique TCR beta sequences were found among them.

Primers: 60 Vbeta forward and 13 Jbeta reverse. Clones were read by immunoSEQ multiplex PCR, and TCRdb kept only the in-frame ones, dropping some. Of more than 85,000 clones listed, roughly 76% are singletons. Study-level findings and limits: A missense variant in DCLRE1C was later tied to TCR beta V- and J-gene trimming.

This TCR was sampled from a woman aged 45-65 years in good health and CMV-seropositive. Sequenced material: PBMCs. The V call is TRBV11-2, the J call TRBJ2-5, with 7 bases that match TRBD1. The CDR3 here is CASSPQGNPQETQYF. CDR3 nucleotide sequence: TGTGCCAGCAGCCCACAGGGGAACCCACAAGAGACCCAGTACTTC.